This record concerns one TCR beta chain sequence. These data belong to a study of blood T cell repertoires in COVID-19. Study details: T cells, B-cell-depleted T cells, or PBMCs supplied cDNA or gDNA.

In the authors' methods: Amplified reference gene primers provided the basis for estimating nucleated cell counts. TCRdb keeps only in-frame clones here, not all; method: immunoSEQ multiplex PCR. The V and J calls and clone size were taken over from that table, and D and trimming were inferred from the DNA. The sample includes over 60,000 clones, roughly 87% seen only once; the top ten take roughly 8.8%. The V gene lost 5 bases and the J gene lost 5 bases, with 9 bases spanning the gap. The CDR3 loop spans 12 amino acids. The chain has TRBV12-3 or TRBV12-4 and TRBJ1-2; the D is unclear. The sequence came from an older man with acute or convalescent COVID-19. Sequencing was done on a sample of peripheral blood. The CDR3 sequence: CASSPGPYGYTF. In DNA form, the CDR3 reads TGTGCCAGCAGTCCAGGTCCGTATGGCTACACCTTC.